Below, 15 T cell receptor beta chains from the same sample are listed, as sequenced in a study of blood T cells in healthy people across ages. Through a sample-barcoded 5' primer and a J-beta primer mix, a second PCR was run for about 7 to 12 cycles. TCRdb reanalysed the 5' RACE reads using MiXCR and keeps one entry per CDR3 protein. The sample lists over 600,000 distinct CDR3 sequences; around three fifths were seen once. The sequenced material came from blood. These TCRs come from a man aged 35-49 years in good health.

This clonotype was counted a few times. The CDR3 DNA sequence: TGCAGCGTTGGGACCTTAAGGAATGAGCAGTTCTTC. Residues: CSVGTLRNEQFF. This chain links TRBV29-1 with TRBJ2-1; D is unclear. The germline CDR1 and CDR2 sequences are SQVTM and ANQGSEA. Trimming stripped 4 bases from V and 7 bases from J, with 11 bases between. The CDR3 is 12 residues long.

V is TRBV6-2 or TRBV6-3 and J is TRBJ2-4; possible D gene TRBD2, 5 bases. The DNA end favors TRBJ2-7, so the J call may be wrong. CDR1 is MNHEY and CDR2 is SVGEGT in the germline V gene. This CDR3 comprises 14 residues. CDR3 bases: TGTGCCAGCAGACGAGATCCCGGGGTCCACGAGCAGTACTTC. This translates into CASRRDPGVHEQYF.

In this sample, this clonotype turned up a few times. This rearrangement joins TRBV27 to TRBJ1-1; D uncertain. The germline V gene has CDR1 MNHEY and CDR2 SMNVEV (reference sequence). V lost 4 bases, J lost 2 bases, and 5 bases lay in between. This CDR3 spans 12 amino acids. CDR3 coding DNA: TGTGCCAGCAGTTCCAGAAACACTGAAGCTTTCTTT. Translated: CASSSRNTEAFF.

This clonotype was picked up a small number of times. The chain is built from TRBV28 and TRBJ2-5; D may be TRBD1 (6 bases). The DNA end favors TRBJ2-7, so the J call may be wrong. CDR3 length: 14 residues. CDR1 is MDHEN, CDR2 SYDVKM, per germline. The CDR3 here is CASSFRQVVGEQYF. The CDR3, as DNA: TGTGCCAGCAGTTTCCGACAGGTAGTTGGCGAGCAGTACTTC.

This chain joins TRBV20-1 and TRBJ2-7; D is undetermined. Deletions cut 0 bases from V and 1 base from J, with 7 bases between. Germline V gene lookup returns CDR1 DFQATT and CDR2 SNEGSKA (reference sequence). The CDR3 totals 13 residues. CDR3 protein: CSARDSGSYEQYF. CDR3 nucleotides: TGCAGTGCTAGAGATTCGGGTTCCTACGAGCAGTACTTC.

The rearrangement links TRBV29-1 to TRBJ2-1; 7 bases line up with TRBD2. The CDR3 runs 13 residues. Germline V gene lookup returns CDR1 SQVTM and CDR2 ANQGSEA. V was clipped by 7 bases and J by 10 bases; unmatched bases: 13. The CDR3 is CSALGGWNYEQFF. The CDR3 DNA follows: TGCAGCGCCCTCGGGGGGTGGAACTACGAGCAGTTCTTC.

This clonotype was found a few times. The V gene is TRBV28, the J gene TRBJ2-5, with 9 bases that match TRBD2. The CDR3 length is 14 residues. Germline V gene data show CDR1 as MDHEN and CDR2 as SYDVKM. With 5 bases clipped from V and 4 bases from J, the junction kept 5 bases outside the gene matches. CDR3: CASSLWTSAETQYF. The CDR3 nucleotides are TGTGCCAGCAGTCTCTGGACTAGCGCAGAGACCCAGTACTTC.

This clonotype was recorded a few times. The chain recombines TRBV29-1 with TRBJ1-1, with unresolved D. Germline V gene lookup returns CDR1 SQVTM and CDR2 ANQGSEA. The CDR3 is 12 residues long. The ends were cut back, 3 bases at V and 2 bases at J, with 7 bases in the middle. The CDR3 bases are TGCAGCGTTGATCAGACAAACACTGAAGCTTTCTTT. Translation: CSVDQTNTEAFF.

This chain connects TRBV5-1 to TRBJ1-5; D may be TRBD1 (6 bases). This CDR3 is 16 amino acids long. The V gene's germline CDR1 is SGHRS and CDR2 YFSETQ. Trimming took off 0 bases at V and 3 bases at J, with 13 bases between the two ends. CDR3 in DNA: TGCGCCAGCAGCTTGGGGGGGCGCGGGTCCAATCAGCCCCAGCATTTT. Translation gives CASSLGGRGSNQPQHF.

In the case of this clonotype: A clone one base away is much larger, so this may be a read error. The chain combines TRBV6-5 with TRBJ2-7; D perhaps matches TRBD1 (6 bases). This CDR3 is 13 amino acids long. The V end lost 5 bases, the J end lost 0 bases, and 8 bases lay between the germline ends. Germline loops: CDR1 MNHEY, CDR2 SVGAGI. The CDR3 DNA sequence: TGTGCCAGCAGTGACAGGTACTCCTACGAGCAGTACTTC. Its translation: CASSDRYSYEQYF.

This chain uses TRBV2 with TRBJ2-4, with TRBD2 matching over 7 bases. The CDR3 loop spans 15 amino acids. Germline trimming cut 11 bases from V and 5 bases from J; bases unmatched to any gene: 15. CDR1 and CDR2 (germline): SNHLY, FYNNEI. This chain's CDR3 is CAGQTSQVAENIQYF. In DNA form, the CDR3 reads TGTGCCGGCCAGACTAGCCAGGTAGCGGAAAACATTCAGTACTTC.

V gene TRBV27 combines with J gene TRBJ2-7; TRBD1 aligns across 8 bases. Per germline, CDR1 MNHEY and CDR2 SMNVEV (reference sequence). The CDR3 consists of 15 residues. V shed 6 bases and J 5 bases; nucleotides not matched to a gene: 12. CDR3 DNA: TGTGCCAGCAGGCCACTCGGACAGGGTAACAACGAGCAGTACTTC. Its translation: CASRPLGQGNNEQYF.

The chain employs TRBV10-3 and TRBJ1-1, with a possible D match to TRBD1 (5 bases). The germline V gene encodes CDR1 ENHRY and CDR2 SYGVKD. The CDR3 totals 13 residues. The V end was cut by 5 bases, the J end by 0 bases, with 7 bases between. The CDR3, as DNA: TGTGCCATCAGTCAGGGAATGAACACTGAAGCTTTCTTT. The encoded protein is CAISQGMNTEAFF.

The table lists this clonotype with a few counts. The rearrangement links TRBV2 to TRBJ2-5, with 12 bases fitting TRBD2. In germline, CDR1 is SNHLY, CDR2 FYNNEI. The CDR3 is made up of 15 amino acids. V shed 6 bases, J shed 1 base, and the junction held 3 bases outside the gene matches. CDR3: CASRKTSGSQETQYF. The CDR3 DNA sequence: TGTGCCAGCAGGAAGACTAGCGGGAGCCAAGAGACCCAGTACTTC.

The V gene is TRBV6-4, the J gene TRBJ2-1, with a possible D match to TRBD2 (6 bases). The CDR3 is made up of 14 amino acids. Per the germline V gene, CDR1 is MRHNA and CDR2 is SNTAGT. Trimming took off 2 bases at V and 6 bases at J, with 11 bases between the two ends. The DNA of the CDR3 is TGTGCCAGCAGTGACAGATTCGGGGGCAATGAGCAGTTCTTC. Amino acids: CASSDRFGGNEQFF.